The 27 T cell receptor beta chains below were found in one sample sequenced in a study of identical twins. One entry per CDR3 protein results from TCRdb running MiXCR on the 5' RACE reads. The sample has around 960,000 distinct CDR3 sequences, more than 9% seen once. The same data also went into a second study, on yellow fever vaccine responses in identical twins.

Sequencing used PBMCs. The receptor set was obtained from a woman aged 18-30 years in good health.

This clonotype was seen at least ten times. The rearrangement joins TRBV27 to TRBJ2-2; D possibly corresponds to TRBD2 (6 bases). The CDR3 consists of 14 residues. Trimming removed 7 bases at V and 3 bases at J, with 12 bases between. From germline, CDR1 is MNHEY and CDR2 SMNVEV (reference sequence). CDR3 region: CASMIVADTGELFF. CDR3 nucleotide sequence: TGTGCCAGCATGATCGTAGCGGACACCGGGGAGCTGTTTTTT.

The chain uses TRBV4-1 and TRBJ2-2, with D perhaps matching TRBD2 (6 bases). This CDR3 region has 18 residues. The V gene lost 3 bases and the J gene lost 3 bases, with 20 bases spanning the gap. Germline V CDR1 and CDR2: MGHRA, YSYEKL. The CDR3 bases are TGCGCCAGCAGCCAGAGGGTAGCCGGGACTGCCTACACCGGGGAGCTGTTTTTT. Translated: CASSQRVAGTAYTGELFF.

This clonotype occurred a few times. This chain links TRBV3-1 with TRBJ1-5; unclear D gene. CDR1 is LGHDT and CDR2 is YNNKEL in the germline V gene (reference sequence). V lost 0 bases, J lost 0 bases, and 6 bases lay in between. The length of the CDR3 is 15 residues. CDR3 DNA: TGTGCCAGCAGCCAAGACAGCCATAGCAATCAGCCCCAGCATTTT. Translated: CASSQDSHSNQPQHF.

In regard to this clonotype: One end of the junction fails to match germline, which may point to a read error. This chain joins TRBV12-3 or TRBV12-4 and TRBJ2-3; either TRBD1 or TRBD2 may fit D (5 bases each). The CDR3 totals 12 residues. The CDR3 coding sequence is TGTGCCAGCAGTCGGGACGGTCCGGGACCTCGCTTT. Its protein product is CASSRDGPGPRF.

The rearrangement links TRBV12-3 or TRBV12-4 to TRBJ2-2; tentative D call: TRBD2 (6 bases). This CDR3 has 15 residues. Trimming removed 8 bases at V and 7 bases at J, with 20 bases between. The CDR3 sequence: CASSRTAGMGGELFF. Here the CDR3 DNA reads TGTGCCAGCTCCCGGACGGCGGGAATGGGCGGGGAGCTGTTTTTT.

The chain is built from TRBV14 and TRBJ2-7; a weak D match, TRBD1 (6 bases). Per germline, CDR1 SGHDN and CDR2 FVKESK. This CDR3 has 13 residues. V lost 6 bases, J lost 1 base, and 10 bases lay in between. CDR3 sequence: CASRLDRSYEQYV. DNA of the CDR3: TGTGCCAGCAGACTTGACAGGTCCTACGAGCAGTACGTC.

The chain recombines TRBV6-1 with TRBJ2-1; 8 bases align to TRBD2. V dropped 8 bases and J dropped 7; count of bases not matched to a gene: 19. Germline V gene lookup returns CDR1 MNHNS and CDR2 SASEGT. The CDR3 is made up of 17 amino acids. The CDR3 sequence: CASSKQTGAGGGNEQFF. As DNA, the CDR3 is TGTGCCAGCTCGAAACAGACAGGCGCGGGAGGAGGAAATGAGCAGTTCTTC.

This clonotype occurred a few times. V is TRBV6-5 and J is TRBJ1-1; possibly TRBD1 for D (6 bases). The CDR3 extends over 17 amino acids. The V gene's germline CDR1 is MNHEY and CDR2 SVGAGI. The ends were cut back, 0 bases at V and 5 bases at J, with 19 bases in the middle. The CDR3 reads CASSYSVPGHPRTEAFF. The CDR3 nucleotides are TGTGCCAGCAGTTACTCGGTCCCGGGACATCCGAGAACTGAAGCTTTCTTT.

This chain connects TRBV9 to TRBJ2-7, with D possibly being TRBD1 (5 bases). Germline CDR1 SGDLS, CDR2 YYNGEE. V was shortened by 0 bases and J by 3 bases, with 16 bases between the two germline ends. This CDR3 has 16 residues. The CDR3 sequence is CASSVGGSGSIYEQYF. In DNA, the CDR3 is TGTGCCAGCAGCGTAGGGGGCTCCGGGTCCATCTACGAGCAGTACTTC.

A few counts support this clonotype. This sequence joins TRBV20-1 and TRBJ2-3; D remains unclear. The CDR3 consists of 15 residues. Trimming took 1 base from V and 0 from J, leaving 11 bases between them. The germline gives CDR1 DFQATT, CDR2 SNEGSKA (reference sequence). This CDR3 reads CSARGTAPSTDTQYF. The DNA of the CDR3 is TGCAGTGCTAGAGGAACAGCCCCGAGCACAGATACGCAGTATTTT.

The chain is built from TRBV5-6 and TRBJ2-5; unclear D gene. There are 17 residues in the CDR3. Germline assignment: CDR1 SGHDT and CDR2 YYEEEE. V lost 0 bases to trimming and J lost 6 bases, with 21 bases between them. CDR3 coding DNA: TGTGCCAGCAGCTTGGGGGAAGGTAGCACGTCTGCAAAGACCCAGTACTTC. It yields the protein CASSLGEGSTSAKTQYF.

The table lists this clonotype with many counts. The V and J genes are TRBV5-1 and TRBJ1-6; 8 nucleotides align to TRBD1. CDR3 length: 15 amino acids. Germline assignment: CDR1 SGHRS and CDR2 YFSETQ. J was trimmed by 9 bases and V by 4 bases; bases with no gene match: 9. The CDR3 sequence: CASSLTTDRGSPLHF. The CDR3 DNA follows: TGCGCCAGCAGCCTAACTACCGACAGGGGTTCACCCCTCCACTTT.

This clonotype was observed many times. This chain uses TRBV29-1 with TRBJ2-3, with 9 bases matching TRBD1. This CDR3 region has 13 residues. Germline CDR1 is SQVTM and CDR2 is ANQGSEA. V lost 7 bases to trimming and J lost 3 bases; unmatched junction nucleotides: 5. In DNA form, the CDR3 reads TGCAGCGGTGGACAGGGGTTGACAGATACGCAGTATTTT. Its protein is CSGGQGLTDTQYF.

This clonotype has just a few counts. CDR3 region: CAISQSRAGQETQYF. The CDR3, as DNA: TGTGCCATCAGCCAGTCCCGGGCTGGTCAAGAGACCCAGTACTTC. V and J are TRBV10-3 and TRBJ2-5, with D unclear. In germline, CDR1 is ENHRY, CDR2 SYGVKD. The CDR3 consists of 15 residues. Between the trimmed V and J ends, which lost 6 bases and 2 bases, there was a span of 16 bases.

This rearrangement joins TRBV7-3 to TRBJ2-3; 8 positions agree with TRBD1. This CDR3 comprises 15 residues. Germline lookup yields CDR1 SGHTA and CDR2 FQGTGA. Losses at the gene ends were 0 bases for V and 4 bases for J; bases not matched to a gene: 3. CDR3 sequence (DNA): TGTGCCAGCAGCTTAACCCAGGGGGCGGCAGATACGCAGTATTTT. Translating it yields CASSLTQGAADTQYF.

This clonotype was recorded a few times. CDR3 sequence (DNA): TGCAGTGCTAGAAGGACTAGCAACACCGGGGAGCTGTTTTTT. Its protein product is CSARRTSNTGELFF. V and J are TRBV20-1 and TRBJ2-2; TRBD2 matches 8 bases. The V gene's germline CDR1 is DFQATT and CDR2 SNEGSKA (reference sequence). V shed 2 bases and J 2 bases; nucleotides not matched to a gene: 1. The CDR3 is 14 residues long.

This clonotype was seen a handful of times. The V gene is TRBV18, the J gene TRBJ2-3; a possible D gene is TRBD1 (5 bases). This CDR3 has 16 residues. Trimming pared 1 base from V and 0 bases from J, leaving 11 bases between. CDR1 and CDR2 from the germline V gene are KGHSH and LQKENI. The DNA for the CDR3 is TGTGCCAGCTCACCACAGACAGCGACAAGCACAGATACGCAGTATTTT. This gives the protein CASSPQTATSTDTQYF. The variable domain in full, completed from reference TRBV18 and TRBJ2-3, reads NAGVMQNPRHLVRRRGQEARLRCSPMKGHSHVYWYRQLPEEGLKFMVYLQKENIIDESGMPKERFSAEFPKEGPSILRIQQVVRGDSAAYFCASSPQTATSTDTQYFGPGTRLTVL.

In nucleotides, the CDR3 is TGCAGTGCCCCCCCGCCGGCCTCCTACAATGAGCAGTTCTTC. This sequence encodes CSAPPPASYNEQFF. V gene TRBV20-1 combines with J gene TRBJ2-1; D remains ambiguous. Germline-derived CDR1 and CDR2 are DFQATT and SNEGSKA (reference sequence). The CDR3 sequence is 14 residues long. The V end was cut by 6 bases, the J end by 0 bases, with 12 bases between.

This clonotype was seen a handful of times. This chain connects TRBV5-1 to TRBJ2-3, with TRBD2 matching over 11 bases. This CDR3 spans 17 amino acids. V trimming: 0 bases; J trimming: 4 bases; junction bases outside the gene matches: 7. Germline V gives CDR1 SGHRS, CDR2 YFSETQ. CDR3 protein: CASSLGTSGSTADTQYF. The CDR3 DNA follows: TGCGCCAGCAGCTTGGGGACTAGCGGGTCCACTGCAGATACGCAGTATTTT. Based on the CDR3 plus reference TRBV5-1 and TRBJ2-3, the full variable domain is KAGVTQTPRYLIKTRGQQVTLSCSPISGHRSVSWYQQTPGQGLQFLFEYFSETQRNKGNFPGRFSGRQFSNSRSEMNVSTLELGDSALYLCASSLGTSGSTADTQYFGPGTRLTVL.

The chain has TRBV13 and TRBJ2-7; D ambiguous. The V and J ends lost 5 bases and 4 bases respectively, with 9 bases between them. Germline CDR1 and CDR2: PRHDT and FYEKMQ (reference sequence). The CDR3 runs to 12 residues. CDR3 nucleotide sequence: TGTGCCAGCAGCAGTGAAGGGTACGAGCAGTACTTC. This encodes CASSSEGYEQYF. The full variable domain, rest sourced from reference TRBV13 and TRBJ2-7, is AAGVIQSPRHLIKEKRETATLKCYPIPRHDTVYWYQQGPGQDPQFLISFYEKMQSDKGSIPDRFSAQQFSDYHSELNMSSLELGDSALYFCASSSEGYEQYFGPGTRLTVT.

This clonotype was detected only once. The V and J genes are TRBV15 and TRBJ1-5; D gene uncertain. V was shortened by 0 bases and J by 6 bases, with 12 bases between the two germline ends. CDR1 and CDR2 from the germline V gene are LNHNV and YYDKDF (reference sequence). This CDR3 is built from 15 residues. The CDR3, as DNA: TGTGCCACCAGCAGAGACCCAGAGTTAGGTCAGCCCCAGCATTTT. Its translation: CATSRDPELGQPQHF.

This clonotype showed up just a few times. This chain uses TRBV15 with TRBJ2-2; 8 positions match TRBD2. The CDR3 extends over 16 amino acids. Germline CDR1 is LNHNV and CDR2 is YYDKDF (reference sequence). The V and J ends lost 7 bases and 2 bases, in that order; junction bases with no gene match: 9. CDR3: CATTGVAGLNTGELFF. The CDR3 DNA reads TGTGCCACCACCGGGGTAGCGGGGCTTAACACCGGGGAGCTGTTTTTT.

The chain carries TRBV5-1 and TRBJ2-7, with unresolved D. Germline values: CDR1 SGHRS, CDR2 YFSETQ. The CDR3 has 13 amino acids. V dropped 7 bases and J dropped 0 bases, with 11 bases sitting between them. CDR3 bases: TGCGCCAGCGCGGAAGCTTCCTCCTACGAGCAGTACTTC. It specifies CASAEASSYEQYF.

This clonotype appeared a few times. Here the CDR3 DNA reads TGTGCCACAGATAGCGGGAGGGCCGAGGGAGATACGCAGTATTTT. Translating it yields CATDSGRAEGDTQYF. The chain uses TRBV10-3 and TRBJ2-3, with 11 bases aligning to TRBD2. CDR3 length: 15 residues. Trimming removed 10 bases from V and 5 bases from J; junction bases left unmatched: 11. Germline values: CDR1 ENHRY, CDR2 SYGVKD.

The V call is TRBV20-1, the J call TRBJ2-2; 10 positions match TRBD2. V lost 2 bases to trimming and J lost 5 bases; unmatched junction nucleotides: 5. CDR1 DFQATT and CDR2 SNEGSKA come from the germline V gene (reference sequence). CDR3 length: 15 residues. The CDR3 DNA follows: TGCAGTGCTAGAAATAGCGGGAGGATGACCGGGGAGCTGTTTTTT. This codes for CSARNSGRMTGELFF.

V is TRBV6-1 and J is TRBJ2-5, with unresolved D. In germline, CDR1 is MNHNS, CDR2 SASEGT. Trimming took 11 bases from V and 1 from J, leaving 14 bases between them. This CDR3 is 13 amino acids long. Here the CDR3 reads CAGWDIIQETQYF. The CDR3 DNA reads TGTGCCGGATGGGATATAATCCAAGAGACCCAGTACTTC.

The V gene is TRBV12-5, the J gene TRBJ1-3; perhaps TRBD1 as D (5 bases). Looked up from germline, CDR1 is LGHNT and CDR2 is FRNRAP. The CDR3 covers 11 residues. Trimming took 9 bases from V and 8 from J, leaving 11 bases between them. CDR3 nucleotide sequence: TGTGCTAGCGCCGTGGGGGACACCATATATTTT. Translating it yields CASAVGDTIYF.